The 8 T cell receptor beta chains in this list originate from one sample, sequenced in a study of early T cells in non-severe SARS-CoV-2 infection. TCRdb re-derived calls from the 5' RACE reads in MiXCR, one entry per CDR3 protein. The data contain about 90,000 distinct CDR3 sequences, roughly 12% of them singletons. Sequencing was performed on whole blood, taken at baseline. Source of these receptors: an adult who was a healthcare worker with PCR-confirmed SARS-CoV-2 infection or an uninfected control (not recorded which).

This sequence joins TRBV6-5 and TRBJ1-4; D gene unclear. Germline lookup yields CDR1 MNHEY and CDR2 SVGAGI. V lost 3 bases to trimming and J lost 5 bases, with 7 bases between them. This CDR3 comprises 13 residues. The CDR3 bases are TGTGCCAGCAGTTATTTGGGGAATGAAAAACTGTTTTTT. The encoded protein is CASSYLGNEKLFF.

This clonotype was observed at least ten times. V is TRBV4-1 and J is TRBJ1-5; a possible D gene is TRBD1 (6 bases). V dropped 4 bases and J dropped 6 bases, with 13 bases sitting between them. This CDR3 has 14 amino acids. The germline V gene encodes CDR1 MGHRA and CDR2 YSYEKL. The CDR3: CASSPQGSFQPQHF. The CDR3 region has the DNA TGCGCCAGCAGCCCGCAGGGGTCGTTTCAGCCCCAGCATTTT.

This clonotype has a count of ten or more. This chain joins TRBV5-1 and TRBJ2-7; D not resolved. Between the trimmed V and J ends, which lost 3 bases and 5 bases, there was a span of 12 bases. The CDR3 runs 13 residues. Per the germline V gene, CDR1 is SGHRS and CDR2 is YFSETQ. In DNA, the CDR3 is TGCGCCAGCAGCTCCGCTAGGGCCCACGAGCAGTACTTC. It specifies CASSSARAHEQYF.

The chain combines TRBV5-1 with TRBJ2-7, with no clear D. Trimming pared 5 bases from V and 1 base from J, leaving 10 bases between. The CDR3 has 13 amino acids. Germline V gene lookup returns CDR1 SGHRS and CDR2 YFSETQ. The CDR3, as DNA: TGCGCCAGCAGTAACCAGCCTTCCTACGAGCAGTACTTC. Translating it yields CASSNQPSYEQYF.

V gene TRBV11-2 combines with J gene TRBJ2-1; D is perhaps TRBD1 or TRBD2 (5 bases each). From germline, CDR1 is SGHAT and CDR2 FQNNGV. Trimming stripped 1 base from V and 8 bases from J, with 18 bases between. The CDR3 has 16 amino acids. The CDR3 spells CASSLVAGKRGDEQFF. The CDR3 DNA sequence: TGTGCCAGCAGCTTAGTCGCCGGGAAAAGGGGCGATGAGCAGTTCTTC.

The chain recombines TRBV27 with TRBJ2-3, with a tentative D call TRBD1 (6 bases). This CDR3 is built from 12 residues. The germline CDR1 and CDR2 sequences are MNHEY and SMNVEV (reference sequence). Deletions cut 6 bases from V and 10 bases from J, with 14 bases between. The CDR3, as DNA: TGTGCCAGCAGGACCGGTGAGGGGGCGCAGTATTTT. It encodes CASRTGEGAQYF.

This clonotype has a handful of counts. The V call is TRBV14, the J call TRBJ2-5; TRBD2 matches 8 bases. Losses at the gene ends were 4 bases for V and 1 base for J; bases not matched to a gene: 8. Germline V gives CDR1 SGHDN, CDR2 FVKESK. CDR3 size: 16 residues. The CDR3 DNA reads as TGTGCCAGCAGCCCCCGACTAGCGTGGTTCCAAGAGACCCAGTACTTC. It codes for CASSPRLAWFQETQYF.

Many counts were recorded for this clonotype. This chain connects TRBV9 to TRBJ2-1; maybe TRBD2 (6 bases). The CDR3 runs 15 residues. Germline values: CDR1 SGDLS, CDR2 YYNGEE. V lost 1 base and J lost 6, with 14 bases in between. The CDR3 spells CASSVIGSGFNEQFF. CDR3 sequence (DNA): TGTGCCAGCAGCGTAATTGGTAGCGGTTTCAATGAGCAGTTCTTC.